Below, 28 T cell receptor beta chains from the same sample are listed, as sequenced in a study of T cell responses to AZD1222 COVID-19 vaccine. The protocol was immunoSEQ multiplex PCR, while the TCRdb copy is restricted to in-frame clones and leaves out a portion. In the table there are around 110,000 clones, roughly four fifths of which are singletons. The sample consisted of peripheral blood, taken on day 0 of AZD1222 vaccination. The receptors were gathered from an adult in good health.

The chain is built from TRBV7-9 and TRBJ1-4; D is unresolved. The CDR3 length is 14 residues. CDR1 and CDR2 (germline): SEHNR, FQNEAQ (reference sequence). V gave up 5 bases and J gave up 3 bases, with 10 bases separating them. CDR3 in DNA: TGTGCCAGCAGCCTAGGGAGGGCTAATGAAAAACTGTTTTTT. Protein sequence: CASSLGRANEKLFF.

This clone has only one observation. The chain couples TRBV7-8 to TRBJ2-1; D is uncertain. V lost 3 bases to trimming and J lost 2 bases, with 17 bases between them. Per germline, CDR1 SGHVS and CDR2 FQNEAQ. CDR3 length: 17 residues. Here the CDR3 DNA reads TGTGCCAGCAGCTTTTTCCCGACGAAGGTCCCCTACAATGAGCAGTTCTTC. Translated: CASSFFPTKVPYNEQFF.

This chain links TRBV5-4 with TRBJ1-1, with D unclear. This CDR3 has 15 amino acids. Trimming stripped 0 bases from V and 0 bases from J, with 9 bases between. Germline CDR1 SGHNT, CDR2 YYREEE (reference sequence). The CDR3 nucleotides read TGTGCCAGCAGCTTGGAGAGGGCTTTGAACACTGAAGCTTTCTTT. This codes for CASSLERALNTEAFF.

The chain carries TRBV12-5 and TRBJ2-5; TRBD1 is a possible D gene (6 bases). Per germline, CDR1 LGHNT and CDR2 FRNRAP. Trimming pared 1 base from V and 2 bases from J, leaving 11 bases between. CDR3 length equals 15 residues. CDR3 region: CASGLGEQGQETQYF. CDR3 coding DNA: TGTGCTAGTGGTTTGGGAGAACAGGGACAAGAGACCCAGTACTTC.

This chain connects TRBV7-2 to TRBJ2-3; D tentatively fits TRBD1 or TRBD2 (5 bases each). Germline V gene sequence: CDR1 SGHTA, CDR2 FQGNSA. The germline V and J ends were trimmed by 3 bases and 5 bases, with 9 bases remaining between them. This CDR3 spans 13 amino acids. CDR3 amino acids: CASSFSGGDTQYF. The CDR3 region has the DNA TGTGCCAGCAGCTTTAGTGGGGGAGATACGCAGTATTTT.

V usage is TRBV27 and J usage is TRBJ2-2; 8 bases line up with TRBD2. The CDR3 is made up of 16 amino acids. The V gene end was trimmed by 1 base and the J gene end by 2 bases; junction bases not matched to a gene: 3. The germline V gene has CDR1 MNHEY and CDR2 SMNVEV (reference sequence). For the CDR3, the DNA is TGTGCCAGCAGTTTATTCGGGGGGGATAACACCGGGGAGCTGTTTTTT. It codes for CASSLFGGDNTGELFF.

This chain links TRBV14 with TRBJ2-2; D remains ambiguous. Deletions cut 4 bases from V and 6 bases from J, with 12 bases between. The germline V gene encodes CDR1 SGHDN and CDR2 FVKESK. The CDR3 has 14 amino acids. CDR3 in amino acids: CASSPLSVPGELFF. CDR3 in DNA: TGTGCCAGCAGCCCCCTCAGTGTTCCCGGGGAGCTGTTTTTT.

The CDR3 nucleotides are TGTGCCAGTAGTATAGGGGTGGGAAACATTCAGTACTTC. Encoded protein: CASSIGVGNIQYF. This chain links TRBV19 with TRBJ2-4; D is uncertain. CDR3 length: 13 residues. Trimming removed 1 base at V and 6 bases at J, with 7 bases between. Germline CDR1 reads LNHDA; CDR2 reads SQIVND (reference sequence).

This clone has only one observation. The rearrangement joins TRBV6-5 to TRBJ1-1; D gene unclear. With 0 bases removed from V and 8 bases from J, the gap between germline ends came to 13 bases. The CDR3 consists of 14 residues. CDR1 is MNHEY, CDR2 SVGAGI, per germline. The CDR3 sequence: CASSYSLDALEAFF. The CDR3 DNA sequence: TGTGCCAGCAGTTACTCGCTGGACGCGCTGGAAGCTTTCTTT.

This rearrangement joins TRBV19 to TRBJ2-7; the match to TRBD2 covers 9 bases. Germline V lookup: CDR1 LNHDA, CDR2 SQIVND (reference sequence). This CDR3 region has 15 residues. The V gene end was trimmed by 4 bases and the J gene end by 2 bases; junction bases not matched to a gene: 6. CDR3 sequence reads: CASSTGTSLPYEQYF. The DNA of the CDR3 is TGTGCCAGTAGTACCGGGACTAGCTTACCCTACGAGCAGTACTTC.

This sequence joins TRBV28 and TRBJ1-3, with D perhaps TRBD1 (6 bases). CDR3 length: 14 residues. Trimming pared 6 bases from V and 0 bases from J, leaving 9 bases between. The germline V gene encodes CDR1 MDHEN and CDR2 SYDVKM. The CDR3, as DNA: TGTGCCAGCAGACAGGGAAACTCTGGAAACACCATATATTTT. Translation gives CASRQGNSGNTIYF.

This clone was counted once. The chain joins TRBV19 to TRBJ2-7; D might be TRBD1 (5 bases). This CDR3 is built from 15 residues. Trimming shortened V by 1 base and J by 0 bases, and 10 bases separated the two germline ends. Germline V gene sequence: CDR1 LNHDA, CDR2 SQIVND (reference sequence). CDR3 sequence (DNA): TGTGCCAGTAGTATAGGTTCAGGGTTCTCCTACGAGCAGTACTTC. Translation gives CASSIGSGFSYEQYF.

The chain is built from TRBV28 and TRBJ1-5; 7 positions agree with TRBD1. Germline V gene lookup returns CDR1 MDHEN and CDR2 SYDVKM. J lost 5 bases, V lost 2 bases, and 0 bases had no gene match. The CDR3 loop spans 13 amino acids. The CDR3 DNA reads as TGTGCCAGCAGTTTAACAGGGGATCAGCCCCAGCATTTT. Translation gives CASSLTGDQPQHF.

The chain uses TRBV11-2 and TRBJ1-2; 8 nucleotides align to TRBD1. CDR3 length equals 13 residues. The germline CDR1 and CDR2 sequences are SGHAT and FQNNGV. Trimming took 5 bases from V and 3 from J; bases not matched to a gene: 2. This CDR3 is CASSLGQDYGYTF. In DNA form, the CDR3 reads TGTGCCAGCAGCCTGGGACAGGACTATGGCTACACCTTC. The full variable domain, with the rest looked up from reference TRBV11-2 and TRBJ1-2, is EAGVAQSPRYKIIEKRQSVAFWCNPISGHATLYWYQQILGQGPKLLIQFQNNGVVDDSQLPKDRFSAERLKGVDSTLKIQPAKLEDSAVYLCASSLGQDYGYTFGSGTRLTVV.

DNA of the CDR3: TGTGCCAGCAGCCCCTGGGGAGGGGGCGGAAACACCATATATTTT. This sequence encodes CASSPWGGGGNTIYF. The V call is TRBV7-2, the J call TRBJ1-3; the match to TRBD1 covers 7 bases. Germline trimming cut 5 bases from V and 4 bases from J; bases unmatched to any gene: 8. Germline values: CDR1 SGHTA, CDR2 FQGNSA. This CDR3 comprises 15 residues.

The rearrangement joins TRBV30 to TRBJ2-3; TRBD1 matches at 10 bases. The CDR3 is 15 residues long. V was pared by 3 bases and J by 3 bases, with 6 bases of the junction left unmatched. Germline values: CDR1 GTSNPN, CDR2 SVGIG (reference sequence). The DNA of the CDR3 is TGTGCCTGGAGCCGACAGGGGGCTCGGACAGATACGCAGTATTTT. Protein sequence: CAWSRQGARTDTQYF.

This chain connects TRBV7-8 to TRBJ1-6; a weak D match, TRBD1 (5 bases). The V end was cut by 2 bases, the J end by 9 bases, with 14 bases between. Germline assignment: CDR1 SGHVS and CDR2 FQNEAQ. This CDR3 has 15 amino acids. The CDR3: CASSLSGALGSPLHF. CDR3 DNA sequence: TGTGCCAGCAGCTTATCCGGGGCGTTAGGTTCACCCCTCCACTTT.

CDR3 sequence: CASSQGGRGHTF. DNA for the CDR3: TGTGCCAGCAGCCAAGGGGGAAGGGGGCACACCTTC. V and J are TRBV3-1 (or the pseudogene TRBV3-2) and TRBJ1-2, with 7 nucleotides matching TRBD1. Trimming removed 1 base from V and 12 bases from J; junction bases left unmatched: 5. The germline V gene encodes CDR1 LGHDT and CDR2 YNNKEL (reference sequence). This CDR3 comprises 12 residues.

The chain recombines TRBV4-2 with TRBJ1-4; D gene ambiguous. The CDR3 totals 15 residues. With 1 base removed from V and 5 bases from J, the gap between germline ends came to 11 bases. The V gene's germline CDR1 is LGHNA and CDR2 YNFKEQ. The CDR3 here is CASSQVGRPNEKLFF. Here the CDR3 DNA reads TGTGCCAGCAGCCAAGTCGGACGACCAAATGAAAAACTGTTTTTT.

This chain links TRBV7-9 with TRBJ1-1, with unresolved D. This CDR3 is built from 13 residues. Looked up from germline, CDR1 is SEHNR and CDR2 is FQNEAQ (reference sequence). V shed 4 bases and J shed 0 bases, with 6 bases lying between them. CDR3 amino acids: CASSSLMNTEAFF. The CDR3 DNA is TGTGCCAGCAGCTCGTTGATGAACACTGAAGCTTTCTTT.

Points on this clone: Other nucleotide sequences from this sample produce the same CDR3. The chain has TRBV27 and TRBJ1-4; D might be TRBD1 (5 bases). Germline CDR1 reads MNHEY; CDR2 reads SMNVEV (reference sequence). With 5 bases removed from V and 2 bases from J, the gap between germline ends came to 9 bases. The CDR3 consists of 14 residues. CDR3 DNA: TGTGCCAGCAGTGGAGGGGCCACTAATGAAAAACTGTTTTTT. This sequence encodes CASSGGATNEKLFF.

The chain employs TRBV25-1 and TRBJ2-3, with D unclear. CDR1 and CDR2 (germline): MGHDK, SYGVNS. The V end lost 4 bases, the J end lost 2 bases, and 7 bases lay between the germline ends. CDR3 length: 13 amino acids. This CDR3 is CASSGDFTDTQYF. CDR3 nucleotides: TGTGCCAGCAGTGGGGATTTCACAGATACGCAGTATTTT.

The chain joins TRBV19 to TRBJ2-1; TRBD1 might be the D (6 bases). V was shortened by 0 bases and J by 4 bases, with 10 bases between the two germline ends. Per germline, CDR1 LNHDA and CDR2 SQIVND (reference sequence). The CDR3 is 15 residues long. CDR3: CASSIEGAGYNEQFF. CDR3 nucleotides: TGTGCCAGTAGTATAGAGGGGGCTGGGTACAATGAGCAGTTCTTC.

The chain is built from TRBV28 and TRBJ2-7; D not certain. CDR1 is MDHEN and CDR2 is SYDVKM in the germline V gene. The CDR3 is 11 amino acids. Trimming cost V 6 bases and J 6 bases, with 9 bases left between them. The CDR3 loop reads CASRDPLEQYF. CDR3 sequence (DNA): TGTGCCAGCAGGGACCCCCTCGAGCAGTACTTC.

Here the CDR3 DNA reads TGTGCCAGCTCATCCCGGACAGGGGGCTCACCCCTCCACTTT. Translating it yields CASSSRTGGSPLHF. The genes are TRBV18 and TRBJ1-6; TRBD1 aligns across 11 bases. With V trimmed by 5 bases and J by 10 bases, 4 bases remained unmatched. Germline CDR1 KGHSH, CDR2 LQKENI. CDR3 length: 14 residues.

The chain links TRBV30 to TRBJ1-2; D not resolved. Germline assignment: CDR1 GTSNPN and CDR2 SVGIG (reference sequence). The CDR3 runs 14 residues. Between the trimmed V and J ends, which lost 0 bases and 2 bases, there was a span of 10 bases. Here the CDR3 reads CAWSVHISNYGYTF. CDR3 sequence (DNA): TGTGCCTGGAGTGTACATATATCCAACTATGGCTACACCTTC.

This chain connects TRBV5-1 to TRBJ2-7, with D hard to call. CDR1 SGHRS and CDR2 YFSETQ come from the germline V gene. The CDR3 has 11 residues. The germline V and J ends were trimmed by 0 bases and 4 bases, with 2 bases remaining between them. Here the CDR3 reads CASSLEYEQYF. Written as DNA, the CDR3 is TGCGCCAGCAGCTTGGAGTACGAGCAGTACTTC.

V is TRBV6-5 and J is TRBJ2-7, with no clear D. CDR1 and CDR2 (germline): MNHEY, SVGAGI. Trimming removed 1 base from V and 1 base from J, with 5 bases in between. The CDR3 totals 13 residues. The CDR3 here is CASSYFRSYEQYF. Here the CDR3 DNA reads TGTGCCAGCAGTTACTTCCGGTCCTACGAGCAGTACTTC.